This section outlines one T cell receptor (beta chain) sequence together with its context. The target antigen is unknown. This table comes from immunoSEQ multiplex PCR, and its TCRdb copy is limited to in-frame clones, with some not included. The table records almost 700,000 clones, under 95% of them present only once. Positive CCR7 selection of CD45RO-negative cells yielded the naive CD8 cells, and terminally differentiated effector memory CD45RA+ cells were excluded. The sample originates from a study of shared clonotypes between healthy human individuals. The CDR3 consists of 13 residues. V lost 5 bases to trimming and J lost 3 bases, with 10 bases between them. Germline V gives CDR1 SGHVS, CDR2 FNYEAQ. Study outcomes and limitations: Naive CD4 clonotype sharing across a few donors was approximately 5%. Naive subsets, compared against memory subsets, generally had larger estimated richness values. Clonotype sharing among donors was expected to depend on sequencing depth.

Sequenced sample: naive CD8+ T cells sorted from blood. The clonotype comes from a man between 25 and 39 years old in good health. The chain links TRBV7-6 to TRBJ1-1; D gene ambiguous. Here the CDR3 DNA reads TGTGCCAGCAGCCCGAACCGGGACACTGAAGCTTTCTTT. Its translation: CASSPNRDTEAFF. The full variable domain, in which reference TRBV7-6 and TRBJ1-1 provide the parts outside the CDR3, is GAGVSQSPRYKVTKRGQDVALRCDPISGHVSLYWYRQALGQGPEFLTYFNYEAQQDKSGLPNDRFSAERPEGSISTLTIQRTEQRDSAMYRCASSPNRDTEAFFGQGTRLTVV.